Each of the 23 T cell receptor beta chains below was sequenced from the same sample in a study of technical replicates of blood from a handful of donors. Sequencing was performed with immunoSEQ multiplex PCR; in TCRdb, only in-frame clones are kept and a portion is missing. The sample has tens of thousands of clones; about 91% are singletons. The material sequenced was T cells isolated from PBMCs. The receptors were gathered from a human donor in good health.

V is TRBV9 and J is TRBJ2-1; D gene ambiguous. The CDR3 consists of 14 residues. With 3 bases removed from V and 3 bases from J, the gap between germline ends came to 10 bases. The V gene's germline CDR1 is SGDLS and CDR2 YYNGEE. As DNA, the CDR3 is TGTGCCAGCAGCGCCCAGCGAGTCTACAATGAGCAGTTCTTC. It specifies CASSAQRVYNEQFF.

This clone is a singleton in its sample. J is TRBJ2-4 and V is TRBV2; D call uncertain. The CDR3 is made up of 14 amino acids. V was clipped by 1 base and J by 8 bases, with 12 bases between them. Per germline, CDR1 SNHLY and CDR2 FYNNEI. Here the CDR3 reads CASSEEAAWDIQYF. As DNA, the CDR3 is TGTGCCAGCAGTGAAGAGGCGGCTTGGGACATTCAGTACTTC. The full variable domain, in which reference TRBV2 and TRBJ2-4 provide the parts outside the CDR3, is EPEVTQTPSHQVTQMGQEVILRCVPISNHLYFYWYRQILGQKVEFLVSFYNNEISEKSEIFDDQFSVERPDGSNFTLKIRSTKLEDSAMYFCASSEEAAWDIQYFGAGTRLSVL.

The chain is built from TRBV19 and TRBJ2-1, with 12 nucleotides matching TRBD2. V was pared by 7 bases and J by 0 bases, with 13 bases of the junction left unmatched. The CDR3 contains 19 residues. Looked up from germline, CDR1 is LNHDA and CDR2 is SQIVND (reference sequence). The CDR3 is CASTTSWLAGGASYNEQFF. The CDR3 nucleotides are TGTGCCAGTACCACGAGTTGGCTAGCGGGAGGGGCCTCCTACAATGAGCAGTTCTTC.

This clone was detected only a few times. V and J are TRBV10-1 and TRBJ2-7; 7 bases align to TRBD2. Trimming cost V 1 base and J 3 bases; bases outside gene matches: 6. The CDR3 contains 15 residues. CDR1 and CDR2 from the germline V gene are WNHNN and SYGVQD (reference sequence). CDR3 protein: CASSEFGTTRYEQYF. As DNA, the CDR3 is TGCGCCAGCAGTGAGTTCGGGACTACCCGCTACGAGCAGTACTTC.

This chain connects TRBV10-3 to TRBJ1-2; D is unclear. Germline CDR1 and CDR2: ENHRY and SYGVKD. This CDR3 contains 13 residues. V was trimmed by 3 bases and J by 8 bases, leaving 13 bases between them. The CDR3 loop is CAISEVTAGGYTF. The CDR3 DNA follows: TGTGCCATCAGTGAAGTAACAGCGGGGGGCTACACCTTC.

This sequence joins TRBV6-1 and TRBJ2-2, with D maybe TRBD2 (6 bases). Between the trimmed V and J ends, which lost 6 bases and 0 bases, there was a span of 11 bases. The germline CDR1 and CDR2 sequences are MNHNS and SASEGT. The CDR3 is 15 amino acids. The CDR3 DNA follows: TGTGCCAGCAGCTTGGGACTCGCGAACACCGGGGAGCTGTTTTTT. It encodes CASSLGLANTGELFF.

The rearrangement joins TRBV4-2 to TRBJ2-7; the match to TRBD2 covers 8 bases. The CDR3 is 15 residues long. The germline V gene encodes CDR1 LGHNA and CDR2 YNFKEQ. Unmatched junction bases numbered 8, after V lost 0 bases and J lost 7 bases. CDR3 protein: CASSQDTGGPREQYF. In DNA, the CDR3 is TGTGCCAGCAGCCAAGATACGGGAGGGCCTCGGGAGCAGTACTTC.

CDR3 amino acids: CASSPLYRYEQYF. CDR3 sequence (DNA): TGTGCCAGCAGTCCCCTGTACAGGTACGAGCAGTACTTC. The chain joins TRBV28 to TRBJ2-7; possibly TRBD1 for D (5 bases). V dropped 5 bases and J dropped 4 bases, with 12 bases sitting between them. Germline CDR1 and CDR2: MDHEN and SYDVKM. The CDR3 extends over 13 amino acids.

The CDR3 reads CASSLDTTYEQYF. DNA of the CDR3: TGCGCCAGCAGCTTGGACACTACCTACGAGCAGTACTTC. The gene calls are TRBV5-1 and TRBJ2-7; D not certain. CDR1 SGHRS and CDR2 YFSETQ come from the germline V gene. V was pared by 0 bases and J by 2 bases, with 6 bases between. The CDR3 loop spans 13 amino acids.

Details on this clone: This sample also contains other DNA sequences that code for the same CDR3. The CDR3 loop reads CASSLEAGAYNEQFF. For the CDR3, the DNA is TGCGCCAGCAGCTTGGAAGCGGGAGCTTACAATGAGCAGTTCTTC. The rearrangement joins TRBV5-1 to TRBJ2-1; 8 bases match TRBD2. Losses at the gene ends were 0 bases for V and 4 bases for J; bases not matched to a gene: 3. This CDR3 has 15 amino acids. Per germline, CDR1 SGHRS and CDR2 YFSETQ.

The chain is built from TRBV2 and TRBJ2-1; D not certain. CDR3 length: 15 residues. The V gene's germline CDR1 is SNHLY and CDR2 FYNNEI. Trimming removed 5 bases at V and 0 bases at J, with 11 bases between. The CDR3 DNA reads as TGTGCCAGCAGTAGCACCCATAGCTCCTACAATGAGCAGTTCTTC. Translated, it gives CASSSTHSSYNEQFF. Full variable domain (rest looked up from reference TRBV2 and TRBJ2-1): EPEVTQTPSHQVTQMGQEVILRCVPISNHLYFYWYRQILGQKVEFLVSFYNNEISEKSEIFDDQFSVERPDGSNFTLKIRSTKLEDSAMYFCASSSTHSSYNEQFFGPGTRLTVL.

The chain combines TRBV7-3 with TRBJ2-5; weak D call: TRBD2 (5 bases). V lost 4 bases and J 2 bases, leaving 11 bases between the germline ends. Germline assignment: CDR1 SGHTA and CDR2 FQGTGA. CDR3 length: 14 residues. CDR3 DNA sequence: TGTGCCAGCAGCTCGACGGGGAATCAAGAGACCCAGTACTTC. It encodes CASSSTGNQETQYF.

This clone was counted between two and nine times. The chain is built from TRBV2 and TRBJ2-3; D uncertain. The CDR3 covers 12 residues. Germline V gene data show CDR1 as SNHLY and CDR2 as FYNNEI. V was trimmed by 11 bases and J by 1 base, leaving 10 bases between them. The DNA of the CDR3 is TGTGCCTCATTTCGGGGCACAGATACGCAGTATTTT. As protein: CASFRGTDTQYF.

The V gene is TRBV30, the J gene TRBJ2-5; tentative D call: TRBD1 (6 bases). This CDR3 has 12 residues. The germline gives CDR1 GTSNPN, CDR2 SVGIG (reference sequence). The V and J ends lost 8 bases and 5 bases respectively, with 15 bases between them. The CDR3: CASLGGGETQYF. The CDR3 bases are TGTGCCAGCCTAGGGGGTGGGGAGACCCAGTACTTC.

This rearrangement joins TRBV27 to TRBJ2-5; the D is unclear. Germline V CDR1 and CDR2: MNHEY, SMNVEV (reference sequence). CDR3 size: 13 residues. Trimming stripped 3 bases from V and 4 bases from J, with 9 bases between. CDR3 sequence reads: CASSFGIRETQYF. The CDR3 DNA is TGTGCCAGCAGTTTTGGCATCCGAGAGACCCAGTACTTC.

This chain links TRBV7-9 with TRBJ2-1; TRBD2 matches 8 bases. In germline, CDR1 is SEHNR, CDR2 FQNEAQ (reference sequence). This CDR3 is built from 15 residues. V dropped 3 bases and J dropped 4; count of bases not matched to a gene: 5. This chain's CDR3 is CASSFTSGIYNEQFF. The CDR3 DNA reads as TGTGCCAGCAGCTTTACTAGCGGAATATACAATGAGCAGTTCTTC.

This clone was detected once. The rearrangement links TRBV7-9 to TRBJ1-5; 9 bases line up with TRBD1. The germline CDR1 and CDR2 sequences are SEHNR and FQNEAQ (reference sequence). V shed 2 bases and J 0 bases; nucleotides not matched to a gene: 5. The CDR3 is 17 residues long. CDR3 loop: CASSLYRGPNSNQPQHF. In DNA, the CDR3 is TGTGCCAGCAGCTTATACAGGGGGCCTAATAGCAATCAGCCCCAGCATTTT.

This clone has only a few counts. This chain connects TRBV5-4 to TRBJ1-3; 9 nucleotides agree with TRBD1. Germline V gene lookup returns CDR1 SGHNT and CDR2 YYREEE (reference sequence). V was clipped by 4 bases and J by 8 bases; unmatched bases: 7. CDR3 length: 14 residues. For the CDR3, the DNA is TGTGCCAGCAGCGACGGACAGGGGCCGGACACCATATATTTT. It is translated as CASSDGQGPDTIYF.

The J gene is TRBJ2-7, the V gene TRBV10-3, with TRBD2 as a possible D gene (5 bases). This CDR3 spans 14 amino acids. V was cut by 3 bases and J by 3 bases, with 12 bases left in between. Germline CDR1 is ENHRY and CDR2 is SYGVKD. The CDR3 is CAISEEAELYEQYF. For the CDR3, the DNA is TGTGCCATCAGTGAAGAAGCGGAGCTCTACGAGCAGTACTTC.

This clone was seen a single time. The gene calls are TRBV7-9 and TRBJ2-7; TRBD2 is a possible D gene (5 bases). This CDR3 spans 16 amino acids. V was clipped by 1 base and J by 3 bases, with 16 bases between them. The germline V gene has CDR1 SEHNR and CDR2 FQNEAQ (reference sequence). Here the CDR3 reads CASSLESSRPDYEQYF. For the CDR3, the DNA is TGTGCCAGCAGCTTAGAGTCTAGCAGGCCAGACTACGAGCAGTACTTC.

This chain connects TRBV28 to TRBJ2-5; a possible D gene is TRBD1 (6 bases). CDR1 MDHEN and CDR2 SYDVKM come from the germline V gene. This CDR3 has 14 amino acids. V gave up 2 bases and J gave up 2 bases, with 9 bases separating them. The CDR3, as DNA: TGTGCCAGCAGTTTACAGGGGCTACAAGAGACCCAGTACTTC. Amino acids: CASSLQGLQETQYF.

This chain links TRBV9 with TRBJ2-7; D remains ambiguous. Germline CDR1 reads SGDLS; CDR2 reads YYNGEE. V was shortened by 0 bases and J by 4 bases, with 5 bases between the two germline ends. CDR3 length equals 12 residues. Written as DNA, the CDR3 is TGTGCCAGCAGCGTAGATCCATACGAGCAGTACTTC. Translation gives CASSVDPYEQYF.

The chain combines TRBV9 with TRBJ2-7, with TRBD2 matching 14 bases. V dropped 0 bases and J dropped 4; count of bases not matched to a gene: 0. The CDR3 is 15 amino acids. Germline V gene data show CDR1 as SGDLS and CDR2 as YYNGEE. CDR3 coding DNA: TGTGCCAGCAGCGTAGGACTAGCGGGAGGGTACGAGCAGTACTTC. Residues: CASSVGLAGGYEQYF.